This T cell receptor beta chain emerged from a study of early T cells in non-severe SARS-CoV-2 infection. Background on the study: Bulk RNA taken from unsorted whole blood was sequenced, leaving chains unpaired.

This clonotype was seen a handful of times. What it binds is unknown. CDR1 SGHVS and CDR2 FQNEAQ come from the germline V gene. The CDR3 has 19 amino acids. Losses at the gene ends were 2 bases for V and 1 base for J; bases not matched to a gene: 9. General study points: VDJdb matching skewed toward anti-spike CD8 responses, missing private and CD4 specificities.

Individual cDNA molecules each received unique molecular identifiers attached to them. TCRdb recomputed calls from the 5' RACE reads with MiXCR, one row per CDR3 protein. The profile shows about 22,000 distinct CDR3 sequences, approximately 4.5% of them singletons. Input material: whole blood. V gene TRBV7-8 combines with J gene TRBJ2-2; TRBD2 agrees at 11 bases. The receptor was derived from an adult who was a healthcare worker with PCR-confirmed SARS-CoV-2 infection or an uninfected control (not recorded which). CDR3 amino acids: CASSLRLAGNVKNTGELFF. Here the CDR3 DNA reads TGTGCCAGCAGCTTAAGACTAGCGGGAAACGTTAAGAACACCGGGGAGCTGTTTTTT.